This entry lists 14 T cell receptor beta chains sequenced from one sample in a study of blood T cell repertoires in COVID-19. Generated by immunoSEQ multiplex PCR, the TCRdb table keeps only in-frame clones and is missing some. The sample carries a few hundred thousand clones, 75% to 90% recorded once. Sequencing was done on a sample of peripheral blood. The origin of the receptors is a woman in her 40s with acute or convalescent COVID-19.

The chain carries TRBV19 and TRBJ1-1; 7 bases line up with TRBD1. The CDR3 length is 17 residues. J was trimmed by 0 bases and V by 5 bases; bases with no gene match: 12. The V gene's germline CDR1 is LNHDA and CDR2 SQIVND (reference sequence). The CDR3 sequence is CASSVLQGRGMNTEAFF. CDR3 coding DNA: TGTGCCAGTAGTGTTCTACAGGGGCGGGGCATGAACACTGAAGCTTTCTTT.

The rearrangement links TRBV5-1 to TRBJ2-7; TRBD1 matches 8 bases. The CDR3 runs 15 residues. The junction had 4 bases not matched to a gene; V was cut back by 0 bases and J by 2 bases. Per germline, CDR1 SGHRS and CDR2 YFSETQ. The CDR3 DNA is TGCGCCAGCAGCTTGGGGACAGGGAGGACCTACGAGCAGTACGTC. Its translation is CASSLGTGRTYEQYV.

This chain connects TRBV5-4 to TRBJ1-2, with 7 bases matching TRBD1. J lost 0 bases, V lost 6 bases, and 14 bases had no gene match. Germline values: CDR1 SGHNT, CDR2 YYREEE (reference sequence). This CDR3 region has 17 residues. In nucleotides, the CDR3 is TGTGCCAGCACCCCGGGGACAGCGGTCACCTCTAACTATGGCTACACCTTC. Translated, it gives CASTPGTAVTSNYGYTF.

This clone was seen once. V gene TRBV11-2 combines with J gene TRBJ1-5, with D perhaps TRBD1 (5 bases). CDR3 length equals 15 residues. The V end was cut by 5 bases, the J end by 5 bases, with 16 bases between. Germline CDR1 reads SGHAT; CDR2 reads FQNNGV. CDR3 sequence reads: CASSLGVGGYQPQHF. The CDR3 DNA sequence: TGTGCCAGCAGCCTCGGGGTGGGGGGATATCAGCCCCAGCATTTT.

This chain joins TRBV2 and TRBJ1-2, with TRBD1 as a possible D gene (6 bases). The V end was cut by 10 bases, the J end by 2 bases, with 23 bases between. The germline gives CDR1 SNHLY, CDR2 FYNNEI. CDR3 length: 16 residues. CDR3 protein: CANRRTASNPNYGYTF. The DNA of the CDR3 is TGTGCCAACCGGAGGACAGCGTCAAATCCAAACTATGGCTACACCTTC.

This chain joins TRBV7-2 and TRBJ1-5; possible D gene TRBD1, 5 bases. Trimming removed 5 bases at V and 9 bases at J, with 14 bases between. This CDR3 spans 13 amino acids. From germline, CDR1 is SGHTA and CDR2 FQGNSA. The CDR3 nucleotides read TGTGCCAGCAGCAAATTAGGGGATTGGCCCCAGCATTTT. This gives the protein CASSKLGDWPQHF.

This chain links TRBV12-5 with TRBJ1-1; D not certain. There are 15 residues in the CDR3. V was pared by 0 bases and J by 4 bases, with 12 bases between. CDR1 and CDR2 (germline): LGHNT, FRNRAP. The CDR3 sequence: CASGLVAGGGTEAFF. DNA for the CDR3: TGTGCTAGTGGTTTGGTCGCGGGTGGCGGCACTGAAGCTTTCTTT.

This chain joins TRBV2 and TRBJ1-1, with TRBD1 matching over 12 bases. The V gene's germline CDR1 is SNHLY and CDR2 FYNNEI. This CDR3 region has 15 residues. The trim removed 6 bases at V and 4 bases at J, leaving 6 bases unmatched. In DNA form, the CDR3 reads TGTGCCAGCAGAACGGGACAGGGGGCGGGCACTGAAGCTTTCTTT. This gives the protein CASRTGQGAGTEAFF. The full variable domain, in which reference TRBV2 and TRBJ1-1 provide the parts outside the CDR3, is EPEVTQTPSHQVTQMGQEVILRCVPISNHLYFYWYRQILGQKVEFLVSFYNNEISEKSEIFDDQFSVERPDGSNFTLKIRSTKLEDSAMYFCASRTGQGAGTEAFFGQGTRLTVV.

To note about this clone: This sample includes further DNA sequences coding for the same CDR3. J is TRBJ1-1 and V is TRBV9; 7 bases align to TRBD1. The CDR3 extends over 14 amino acids. CDR1 and CDR2 (germline): SGDLS, YYNGEE. The trim removed 0 bases at V and 3 bases at J, leaving 2 bases unmatched. DNA of the CDR3: TGTGCCAGCAGCGTAGGAACAGGGGACACTGAAGCTTTCTTT. This gives the protein CASSVGTGDTEAFF.

The CDR3 region has the DNA TGTGCCAGCAGCCATTGGAAGGCCAGGGGGCCGCTAATGAACACTGAAGCTTTCTTT. It encodes CASSHWKARGPLMNTEAFF. The chain uses TRBV14 and TRBJ1-1; 8 bases agree with TRBD1. V was clipped by 3 bases and J by 0 bases; unmatched bases: 15. The CDR3 covers 19 residues. Germline V gene sequence: CDR1 SGHDN, CDR2 FVKESK.

The chain couples TRBV19 to TRBJ1-3, with a weak D call TRBD1 (6 bases). The V gene lost 6 bases and the J gene lost 0 bases, with 18 bases spanning the gap. CDR1 is LNHDA, CDR2 SQIVND, per germline (reference sequence). CDR3 length: 17 amino acids. The CDR3 DNA reads as TGTGCCAGTAGCCTCAAGGACAGCGGGAACTCTGGAAACACCATATATTTT. This encodes CASSLKDSGNSGNTIYF.

The chain recombines TRBV12-3 or TRBV12-4 with TRBJ1-5; perhaps TRBD1 as D (5 bases). The CDR3 length is 13 residues. Trimming pared 9 bases from V and 1 base from J, leaving 10 bases between. The CDR3, as DNA: TGTGCCAGACGGGGGACGAGCAATCAGCCCCAGCATTTT. It codes for CARRGTSNQPQHF.

CDR3 region: CASSLSKTSGNTIYF. CDR3 nucleotide sequence: TGTGCCAGCAGCTTATCTAAGACAAGTGGAAACACCATATATTTT. The chain carries TRBV13 and TRBJ1-3; the D is unclear. In germline, CDR1 is PRHDT, CDR2 FYEKMQ (reference sequence). CDR3 length: 15 residues. V was cut by 2 bases and J by 3 bases, with 11 bases left in between.

The V call is TRBV10-2, the J call TRBJ2-7; 7 nucleotides line up with TRBD1. This CDR3 spans 12 amino acids. Germline values: CDR1 WSHSY, CDR2 SAAADI. V lost 5 bases, J lost 3 bases, and 1 base stayed unmatched. The CDR3 nucleotides are TGCGCCAGCAGTAGGGACAGCTACGAGCAGTACGTC. It yields the protein CASSRDSYEQYV.